The rows below give T cell receptor beta chains drawn from one sample of a study of T-cell reconstitution after alpha-beta-depleted transplantation in children. MiXCR, run by TCRdb on the PCR reads, gives a single entry per CDR3 protein. The table shows about 340,000 distinct CDR3 sequences, with 10% occurring only once. This specimen consisted of PBMCs from the stem cell graft donor, obtained from the stem cell graft. The source is a human donor who donated a stem cell graft to a child with acute lymphoblastic leukemia. Both conserved end residues are trimmed from each CDR3.

j_gene	v_gene	CDR3aa
TRBJ2-1	TRBV12-3/TRBV12-4	ASSLVSGGNSYNEQF
TRBJ1-2	TRBV20-1	SAVIGTVKNGYT
TRBJ1-2	TRBV6-5	ASSYSRAPGYGYT
TRBJ2-2	TRBV7-2	ASSLTWDTGELF
TRBJ2-1	TRBV7-2	ASSLALTSGDNEQF
TRBJ1-1	TRBV27	ASSLSGKTPKNTEAF
TRBJ2-1	TRBV15	ATSRESSGRHF
TRBJ2-5	TRBV9	ASSPGPSSIETQY
TRBJ2-1	TRBV7-8	ASFRTSGSYNEQF
TRBJ2-7	TRBV11-2	ASSLGLPTDYEQY
TRBJ2-7	TRBV3-1	ASSDGLAGTYEQY
TRBJ2-5	TRBV20-1	SAEFQETQY
TRBJ1-1	TRBV9	ASSPRQTNEAF
TRBJ1-1	TRBV12-3/TRBV12-4	ASSLDGGRMNEAF
TRBJ2-2	TRBV9	ASSGTGRTGELF
TRBJ2-5	TRBV7-2	ASSLGVGGGQETQY
TRBJ2-5	TRBV12-3/TRBV12-4	ASRETGVQETQY
TRBJ2-7	TRBV9	ASSVSWGGGHGLY
TRBJ1-1	TRBV15	ATSRDFRKGNTEAF
TRBJ2-5	TRBV29-1	SVEDGLAPYQETQY
TRBJ2-6	TRBV7-2	ASSSQFSGANVLT
TRBJ2-3	TRBV4-1	ASSQVGRRPTDTQY
TRBJ1-1	TRBV18	ASSREFNTEAF
TRBJ2-5	TRBV27	ASSPRQGRAQETQY
TRBJ2-7	TRBV28	ASSLSWDYSEQY
TRBJ2-1	TRBV14	ASGGTSGPGWNEQF
TRBJ2-3	TRBV7-2	ASSLKAGFTDTQY
TRBJ2-5	TRBV5-1	ASSLEWAGLGETQY